A single sample gave rise to the 32 T cell receptor beta chains below, sequenced in a study of T cell responses to AZD1222 COVID-19 vaccine. The repertoire was sequenced with immunoSEQ multiplex PCR; TCRdb's copy has only in-frame clones and lacks some. This table holds fewer than 150,000 clones, approximately 93% found once. The specimen comprised peripheral blood, sampled on day 0 of AZD1222 vaccination. These receptors came from an adult in good health.

This rearrangement joins TRBV25-1 to TRBJ2-1; perhaps TRBD1 as D (5 bases). The CDR3 loop spans 13 amino acids. Trimming took 6 bases from V and 7 from J, leaving 13 bases between them. The V gene's germline CDR1 is MGHDK and CDR2 SYGVNS. CDR3 sequence (DNA): TGTGCCAGCAGACAAGCCCAGGGAAATGAGCAGTTCTTC. It specifies CASRQAQGNEQFF.

V gene TRBV6-5 combines with J gene TRBJ2-7, with TRBD1 as a possible D gene (5 bases). V lost 2 bases to trimming and J lost 2 bases, with 10 bases between them. Germline CDR1 and CDR2: MNHEY and SVGAGI. This CDR3 region has 14 residues. The CDR3 nucleotides are TGTGCCAGCAGTTACCGGCAGGGCCCCTACGAGCAGTACTTC. Translation gives CASSYRQGPYEQYF.

The J gene is TRBJ2-3, the V gene TRBV7-9; 10 bases match TRBD2. Losses at the gene ends were 5 bases for V and 3 bases for J; bases not matched to a gene: 11. This CDR3 has 17 amino acids. Germline V CDR1 and CDR2: SEHNR, FQNEAQ (reference sequence). For the CDR3, the DNA is TGTGCCAGCAGCCCTATGGTGACTAGCGGGCGAACAGATACGCAGTATTTT. Protein: CASSPMVTSGRTDTQYF.

The chain has TRBV6-5 and TRBJ2-3; 7 bases match TRBD2. CDR1 MNHEY and CDR2 SVGAGI come from the germline V gene. J lost 4 bases, V lost 10 bases, and 11 bases had no gene match. The CDR3 extends over 14 amino acids. CDR3 nucleotide sequence: TGTGCCACCCGCGTTAAACGGGAGGCAGATACGCAGTATTTT. Translation gives CATRVKREADTQYF.

The sample holds a few counts of this clone. This chain links TRBV5-1 with TRBJ2-1; tentatively, D is TRBD2 (6 bases). CDR1 and CDR2 from the germline V gene are SGHRS and YFSETQ. There are 14 residues in the CDR3. V lost 4 bases and J 8 bases, leaving 16 bases between the germline ends. CDR3: CASSPGGGVDEQFF. The CDR3 DNA sequence: TGCGCCAGCAGCCCCGGAGGCGGGGTGGATGAGCAGTTCTTC. The variable domain in full, with the rest retrieved from reference TRBV5-1 and TRBJ2-1, is KAGVTQTPRYLIKTRGQQVTLSCSPISGHRSVSWYQQTPGQGLQFLFEYFSETQRNKGNFPGRFSGRQFSNSRSEMNVSTLELGDSALYLCASSPGGGVDEQFFGPGTRLTVL.

This clone was seen a single time. The chain carries TRBV18 and TRBJ2-7; 8 nucleotides agree with TRBD1. J gave up 6 bases and V 6 bases, and 13 bases lay outside the gene matches. The CDR3 is 15 residues long. Germline loops: CDR1 KGHSH, CDR2 LQKENI. CDR3 nucleotide sequence: TGTGCCAGCTCTCCTACGGACAGGGTGTTTTTCGAGCAGTACTTC. Encoded protein: CASSPTDRVFFEQYF. Complete variable domain (other parts from reference TRBV18 and TRBJ2-7): NAGVMQNPRHLVRRRGQEARLRCSPMKGHSHVYWYRQLPEEGLKFMVYLQKENIIDESGMPKERFSAEFPKEGPSILRIQQVVRGDSAAYFCASSPTDRVFFEQYFGPGTRLTVT.

The J gene is TRBJ2-5, the V gene TRBV7-2, with 7 positions matching TRBD1. V was pared by 4 bases and J by 1 base, with 3 bases of the junction left unmatched. The germline gives CDR1 SGHTA, CDR2 FQGNSA. The CDR3 totals 14 residues. CDR3 protein: CASSWRTGQETQYF. CDR3 DNA: TGTGCCAGCAGCTGGCGGACAGGCCAAGAGACCCAGTACTTC. Combining the CDR3 with reference TRBV7-2 and TRBJ2-5 gives the whole variable domain GAGVSQSPSNKVTEKGKDVELRCDPISGHTALYWYRQSLGQGLEFLIYFQGNSAPDKSGLPSDRFSAERTGGSVSTLTIQRTQQEDSAVYLCASSWRTGQETQYFGPGTRLLVL.

The V gene is TRBV28, the J gene TRBJ2-1, with D perhaps TRBD2 (6 bases). Trimming removed 10 bases at V and 4 bases at J, with 17 bases between. Germline values: CDR1 MDHEN, CDR2 SYDVKM. The CDR3 length is 14 residues. The CDR3 spells CATERRAGYNEQFF. CDR3 DNA: TGTGCCACTGAACGGAGGGCCGGTTACAATGAGCAGTTCTTC.

The rearrangement joins TRBV6-5 to TRBJ2-3, with D possibly being TRBD2 (5 bases). Per germline, CDR1 MNHEY and CDR2 SVGAGI. The CDR3 length is 16 residues. V was pared by 0 bases and J by 2 bases, with 12 bases between. The CDR3 DNA sequence: TGTGCCAGCAGTTACTCAAGAGGGCCACTCACAGATACGCAGTATTTT. Translating gives CASSYSRGPLTDTQYF.

In this sample, this clone turned up once. This rearrangement joins TRBV30 to TRBJ1-6, with 11 bases lining up with TRBD1. The CDR3 extends over 15 amino acids. Trimming removed 3 bases from V and 7 bases from J; junction bases left unmatched: 5. Germline V gene lookup returns CDR1 GTSNPN and CDR2 SVGIG (reference sequence). CDR3 sequence: CAWRDRGQGNSPLHF. The CDR3 coding sequence is TGTGCCTGGAGGGACAGGGGGCAAGGAAATTCACCCCTCCACTTT.

V gene TRBV2 combines with J gene TRBJ1-1; 7 nucleotides line up with TRBD1. Germline assignment: CDR1 SNHLY and CDR2 FYNNEI. The CDR3 totals 13 residues. With 8 bases clipped from V and 5 bases from J, the junction kept 8 bases outside the gene matches. Here the CDR3 reads CASLVGQLTEAFF. The CDR3 bases are TGTGCCAGCTTAGTGGGACAGTTAACTGAAGCTTTCTTT.

This clone was picked up one time. The chain employs TRBV20-1 and TRBJ1-2, with D uncertain. CDR3 length: 11 residues. The V end lost 3 bases, the J end lost 1 base, and 3 bases lay between the germline ends. Per germline, CDR1 DFQATT and CDR2 SNEGSKA (reference sequence). The CDR3 sequence is CSASHNYGYTF. The CDR3 DNA reads as TGCAGTGCTAGTCATAACTATGGCTACACCTTC.

The chain couples TRBV14 to TRBJ1-4; D not resolved. The ends were cut back, 5 bases at V and 10 bases at J, with 20 bases in the middle. From germline, CDR1 is SGHDN and CDR2 FVKESK. The CDR3 extends over 15 amino acids. In nucleotides, the CDR3 is TGTGCCAGCAGCGTAGATGGCCAGCGCTTTTCAAAACTGTTTTTT. It yields the protein CASSVDGQRFSKLFF.

V usage is TRBV11-3 and J usage is TRBJ1-6; D is ambiguous. The length of the CDR3 is 13 residues. CDR1 SGHNT and CDR2 YENEEA come from the germline V gene. Trimming removed 3 bases at V and 7 bases at J, with 7 bases between. CDR3 loop: CASSLLSNSPLHF. CDR3 nucleotide sequence: TGTGCCAGCAGCTTGTTGAGCAATTCACCCCTCCACTTT.

This sequence joins TRBV28 and TRBJ1-3; D is undetermined. Germline V gene lookup returns CDR1 MDHEN and CDR2 SYDVKM. This CDR3 contains 11 residues. CDR3 nucleotide sequence: TGTGCGGCGGGTCCGGGAAACACCATATATTTT. This gives the protein CAAGPGNTIYF. The whole variable domain, remainder taken from reference TRBV28 and TRBJ1-3, is DVKVTQSSRYLVKRTGEKVFLECVQDMDHENMFWYRQDPGLGLRLIYFSYDVKMKEKGDIPEGYSVSREKKERFSLILESASTNQTSMYLCAAGPGNTIYFGEGSWLTVV.

The V call is TRBV7-9, the J call TRBJ1-1; TRBD1 matches at 8 bases. V shed 5 bases and J 4 bases; nucleotides not matched to a gene: 9. The CDR3 runs to 15 residues. Germline V gene data show CDR1 as SEHNR and CDR2 as FQNEAQ (reference sequence). This chain's CDR3 is CASSRLQGDSTEAFF. CDR3 nucleotides: TGTGCCAGCAGCCGACTACAGGGGGACAGCACTGAAGCTTTCTTT.

This clone has just one count. This sequence joins TRBV3-1 (or the pseudogene TRBV3-2) and TRBJ1-1; 8 nucleotides align to TRBD1. The CDR3 totals 14 residues. CDR1 and CDR2 from the germline V gene are LGHDT and YNNKEL (reference sequence). The junction had 7 bases not matched to a gene; V was cut back by 3 bases and J by 7 bases. The CDR3 DNA is TGTGCCAGCAGCCAGGCAGGGGGCACGGGTGAAGCTTTCTTT. The encoded protein is CASSQAGGTGEAFF.

The chain uses TRBV7-3 and TRBJ2-1; possible D gene TRBD2, 5 bases. This CDR3 spans 15 amino acids. The V end lost 5 bases, the J end lost 0 bases, and 11 bases lay between the germline ends. Germline V gene lookup returns CDR1 SGHTA and CDR2 FQGTGA. The CDR3 reads CASSEGWASYNEQFF. CDR3 DNA: TGTGCCAGCAGCGAGGGCTGGGCCTCCTACAATGAGCAGTTCTTC.

In its sample, this clone was seen a few times. The genes are TRBV6-1 and TRBJ2-7; D gene unclear. The CDR3 has 11 amino acids. Germline CDR1 and CDR2: MNHNS and SASEGT. The germline V and J ends were trimmed by 3 bases and 7 bases, with 7 bases remaining between them. The CDR3 nucleotides read TGTGCCAGCAGTGAGTATAGGGAGCAGTACTTC. This translates into CASSEYREQYF.

V usage is TRBV5-1 and J usage is TRBJ1-2; D unclear. Germline values: CDR1 SGHRS, CDR2 YFSETQ. The CDR3 loop spans 15 amino acids. Trimming removed 1 base from V and 2 bases from J, with 12 bases in between. CDR3 in DNA: TGCGCCAGCAGCTTGACGCTCAGCCCGAACTATGGCTACACCTTC. Translated, it gives CASSLTLSPNYGYTF.

The chain recombines TRBV10-3 with TRBJ1-1, with D maybe TRBD1 (6 bases). Germline CDR1 and CDR2: ENHRY and SYGVKD. V was pared by 3 bases and J by 1 base, with 18 bases between. This CDR3 comprises 17 residues. CDR3 amino acids: CAISDRGTWGGNTEAFF. The CDR3 DNA reads TGTGCCATCAGTGACCGCGGGACATGGGGGGGGAACACTGAAGCTTTCTTT.

The rearrangement joins TRBV5-4 to TRBJ2-7; either TRBD1 or TRBD2 may fit D (6 bases each). Trimming stripped 2 bases from V and 1 base from J, with 13 bases between. The germline CDR1 and CDR2 sequences are SGHNT and YYREEE (reference sequence). CDR3 length equals 15 residues. The CDR3 nucleotides read TGTGCCAGCAGCTTTGGCGGGACATCATCCTACGAGCAGTACTTC. Protein sequence: CASSFGGTSSYEQYF.

V gene TRBV27 combines with J gene TRBJ2-7; D is possibly TRBD1 (6 bases). The V and J ends lost 2 bases and 3 bases respectively, with 8 bases between them. The germline CDR1 and CDR2 sequences are MNHEY and SMNVEV (reference sequence). The CDR3 runs to 13 residues. CDR3 DNA sequence: TGTGCCAGCAGTTTACTGACAGGCTACGAGCAGTACTTC. It translates to CASSLLTGYEQYF.

This rearrangement joins TRBV5-1 to TRBJ2-5; D is uncertain. The CDR3 spans 12 residues. From germline, CDR1 is SGHRS and CDR2 YFSETQ. V gave up 3 bases and J gave up 0 bases, with 3 bases separating them. The CDR3 region is CASSWDQETQYF. The CDR3 DNA reads TGCGCCAGCAGCTGGGACCAAGAGACCCAGTACTTC.

The chain uses TRBV7-9 and TRBJ1-5, with no clear D. Trimming pared 1 base from V and 9 bases from J, leaving 10 bases between. Germline CDR1 and CDR2: SEHNR and FQNEAQ (reference sequence). The CDR3 runs 13 residues. CDR3 region: CASSLDQYRPQHF. The CDR3 coding sequence is TGTGCCAGCAGCTTAGACCAATATCGGCCCCAGCATTTT.

V usage is TRBV12-3 or TRBV12-4 and J usage is TRBJ2-1; 7 nucleotides align to TRBD1. The junction had 11 bases not matched to a gene; V was cut back by 6 bases and J by 12 bases. The CDR3 contains 13 residues. The CDR3 reads CASRTLTGKVQFF. The CDR3 DNA is TGTGCCAGCAGGACTTTGACAGGGAAGGTGCAGTTCTTC.

J is TRBJ1-1 and V is TRBV9; TRBD1 might be the D (6 bases). The CDR3 is 15 residues long. Germline V gene lookup returns CDR1 SGDLS and CDR2 YYNGEE. V was trimmed by 1 base and J by 4 bases, leaving 14 bases between them. The CDR3 reads CASSVHREGSTEAFF. The CDR3 DNA is TGTGCCAGCAGCGTACACAGGGAAGGGAGCACTGAAGCTTTCTTT. The full variable domain, completed using reference TRBV9 and TRBJ1-1, is DSGVTQTPKHLITATGQRVTLRCSPRSGDLSVYWYQQSLDQGLQFLIQYYNGEERAKGNILERFSAQQFPDLHSELNLSSLELGDSALYFCASSVHREGSTEAFFGQGTRLTVV.

Here the CDR3 reads CASSGTEKLFF. The DNA of the CDR3 is TGTGCCAGCAGTGGGACGGAAAAACTGTTTTTT. This chain connects TRBV28 to TRBJ1-4; perhaps TRBD1 as D (5 bases). The CDR3 consists of 11 residues. Deletions cut 5 bases from V and 8 bases from J, with 6 bases between. From germline, CDR1 is MDHEN and CDR2 SYDVKM.

The CDR3 DNA sequence: TGTGCCAGCAATTCCGGGACAGGGGTGTACAATGAGCAGTTCTTC. This encodes CASNSGTGVYNEQFF. The chain links TRBV9 to TRBJ2-1; TRBD1 agrees at 10 bases. This CDR3 is built from 15 residues. In germline, CDR1 is SGDLS, CDR2 YYNGEE. J lost 4 bases, V lost 6 bases, and 7 bases had no gene match.

The CDR3 nucleotides read TGTGCCAGCAGCCTTAGTATGGGTGAGCAGTTCTTC. Amino acid sequence: CASSLSMGEQFF. V gene TRBV7-3 combines with J gene TRBJ2-1; D is uncertain. Germline V gives CDR1 SGHTA, CDR2 FQGTGA. The CDR3 has 12 residues. V lost 5 bases to trimming and J lost 9 bases, with 11 bases between them.

V gene TRBV5-1 combines with J gene TRBJ2-1; TRBD2 matches 14 bases. Germline assignment: CDR1 SGHRS and CDR2 YFSETQ. This CDR3 has 19 residues. With V trimmed by 4 bases and J by 4 bases, 13 bases remained unmatched. The DNA for the CDR3 is TGCGCCAGCAGCGGCCCAGCCGGGACTAGCGGGAGTGGTTACAATGAGCAGTTCTTC. Residues: CASSGPAGTSGSGYNEQFF.

The rearrangement links TRBV6-6 to TRBJ1-1; D is perhaps TRBD1 (5 bases). The V gene's germline CDR1 is MNHNY and CDR2 SVGAGI (reference sequence). The CDR3 runs to 16 residues. The V end lost 0 bases, the J end lost 2 bases, and 13 bases lay between the germline ends. CDR3 sequence reads: CASSYSTTGVNTEAFF. CDR3 coding DNA: TGTGCCAGCAGTTACTCTACCACAGGAGTTAACACTGAAGCTTTCTTT.